A selection of T cell receptor beta chains follows, all from one sample in a study of T cell responses to AZD1222 COVID-19 vaccine. This table comes from immunoSEQ multiplex PCR, and its TCRdb copy is limited to in-frame clones, with some not included. Of hundreds of thousands of clones listed, about 93% are singletons. Sequences were derived from peripheral blood, sampled on day 0 of MenACWY control vaccination. All receptors derive from an adult in good health. Each CDR3 is given with its conserved first and last residue. D genes are given only for firm matches. Expanded clones are given a class, and other clones once, few, many or no size at all.

cdr3_length	j_call	v_call	clone_size	d_call	cdr3_nt	cdr3_aa
12	TRBJ1-1	TRBV5-1	.	.	TGCGCCAGCCAGTCCTCGGTACCTGAAGCTTTCTTT	CASQSSVPEAFF
15	TRBJ1-6	TRBV28	.	.	TGTGCCAGCAGCCTCATGACTGCTTATAATTCACCCCTCCACTTT	CASSLMTAYNSPLHF
14	TRBJ2-3	TRBV12-5	.	.	TGTGCTAGTGGTTTGACCGGGGCTGCAGATACGCAGTATTTT	CASGLTGAADTQYF
14	TRBJ1-3	TRBV6-5	.	.	TGTGCCAGCACGGACTTCAATTCTGGAAACACCATATATTTT	CASTDFNSGNTIYF
16	TRBJ1-5	TRBV18	.	TRBD1	TGTGCCAGCTCACCACTAGGGGGACAGGGTGGCCAGCCCCAGCATTTT	CASSPLGGQGGQPQHF
16	TRBJ2-7	TRBV11-2	.	TRBD1	TGTGCCAGCAGCTCAACACAGGGACAGATTGCCTACGAGCAGTACTTC	CASSSTQGQIAYEQYF
15	TRBJ1-5	TRBV27	once	.	TGTGCCAGCAGTTTGAGGGGTTATGGCAATCAGCCCCAGCATTTT	CASSLRGYGNQPQHF
15	TRBJ2-2	TRBV3-1/TRBV3-2	.	TRBD2	TGTGCCAGCAGCCGGACTAGCGGGGGAACCGGGGAGCTGTTTTTT	CASSRTSGGTGELFF
15	TRBJ2-1	TRBV24-1	.	.	TGTGCCACCAGTGATTTGCTAGGCTCCTACAATGAGCAGTTCTTC	CATSDLLGSYNEQFF
18	TRBJ1-5	TRBV2	.	.	TGTGCCAGCAGTGTAGATTCCCATTCGGGACGGAGGGACCAGCCCCAGCATTTT	CASSVDSHSGRRDQPQHF
16	TRBJ2-3	TRBV9	.	.	TGTGCCAGCAGCGTAGATCGGGGCGGGGGCACAGATACGCAGTATTTT	CASSVDRGGGTDTQYF
12	TRBJ1-3	TRBV3-1/TRBV3-2	.	.	TGTGCCAGCAGCCAAGCCGAAAACACCATATATTTT	CASSQAENTIYF
12	TRBJ2-3	TRBV7-3	.	.	TGTGCCAGCAGCCCCCGTGAAGGTACGCAGTATTTT	CASSPREGTQYF
17	TRBJ2-3	TRBV6-6	.	TRBD1	TGTGCCAGCAGTCAGGGGACAGGGACATCTAGCACAGATACGCAGTATTTT	CASSQGTGTSSTDTQYF
15	TRBJ1-5	TRBV18	.	.	TGTGCCAGCTCACCCGGTTTGCATAGCAATCAGCCCCAGCATTTT	CASSPGLHSNQPQHF
14	TRBJ2-1	TRBV6-5	.	.	TGTGCCAGCAGTAATTACCTCTCCTACAATGAGCAGTTCTTC	CASSNYLSYNEQFF
15	TRBJ1-2	TRBV3-1/TRBV3-2	.	.	TGTGCCAGCAGCCAAGTGGAGGGGTACGGCTATGGCTACACCTTC	CASSQVEGYGYGYTF
11	TRBJ1-5	TRBV7-8	.	.	TGTGCCAGCGGCGGCAATCAGCCCCAGCATTTT	CASGGNQPQHF
18	TRBJ1-6	TRBV5-1	.	TRBD1	TGCGCCAGCAGCCCAAAAACTGGACGTGCCCTGGACAGGATTCCCCTCCACTTT	CASSPKTGRALDRIPLHF
15	TRBJ2-7	TRBV6-5	.	TRBD1	TGTGCCAGCAGGGTGGGACAGGGAAGCTCCTACGAGCAGTACTTC	CASRVGQGSSYEQYF
14	TRBJ1-2	TRBV28	.	TRBD1	TGTGCCAGCAGTTTAGGGACAGGGTGGAATGGCTACACCTTC	CASSLGTGWNGYTF
13	TRBJ2-7	TRBV6-5	once	TRBD2	TGTGCCAGCAGCCGCGGGGGGCCCTACGAGCAGTACTTC	CASSRGGPYEQYF
14	TRBJ1-4	TRBV18	.	.	TGTGCCAGCCAAAAAGGTCGGCGTAATGAAAAACTGTTTTTT	CASQKGRRNEKLFF
12	TRBJ2-5	TRBV2	.	.	TGTGCCAGCCAGGGTAGTTGGGAGACCCAGTACTTC	CASQGSWETQYF
16	TRBJ2-7	TRBV27	.	.	TGTGCCAGCAGTTTATTTCTCGGTGGAGGGTCCTACGAGCAGTACTTC	CASSLFLGGGSYEQYF
13	TRBJ2-5	TRBV6-6	once	.	TGTGCCAGCGGCCAACGAGGAGAGGAGACCCAGTACTTC	CASGQRGEETQYF
14	TRBJ2-7	TRBV6-5	.	.	TGTGCCAGCAGTTATTCAGGGGCCCTCTACGAGCAGTACTTC	CASSYSGALYEQYF
15	TRBJ1-4	TRBV6-2/TRBV6-3	.	.	TGTGCCAGCAGTTTCACGGGGACGACTAATGAAAAACTGTTTTTT	CASSFTGTTNEKLFF
13	TRBJ2-1	TRBV7-3	.	.	TGTGCCAGCAGCTTAACCGGTGGGAATGAGCAGTTCTTC	CASSLTGGNEQFF
15	TRBJ1-2	TRBV18	.	TRBD1	TGTGCCAGCTCACCACCGGAGGGGGCTAAATATGGCTACACCTTC	CASSPPEGAKYGYTF
14	TRBJ2-3	TRBV7-2	.	TRBD2	TGTGCCAGCAGGGGACTATCGAACACAGATACGCAGTATTTT	CASRGLSNTDTQYF
12	TRBJ1-2	TRBV10-2	.	.	TGCGCCAGCAGGACAGACGCATATGGCTACACCTTC	CASRTDAYGYTF
17	TRBJ1-6	TRBV30	.	.	TGTGCCTGGAGTGTTTTCGTCAGGAGCTCCTATAATTCACCCCTCCACTTT	CAWSVFVRSSYNSPLHF
14	TRBJ1-1	TRBV7-8	once	.	TGTGCCAGCAGCTTCCACAGGGCGGGCACTGAAGCTTTCTTT	CASSFHRAGTEAFF
15	TRBJ2-7	TRBV2	once	.	TGTGCCAGCGGCACGGGGCAGGTCGTCTGGGGCGAGCAGTACTTC	CASGTGQVVWGEQYF
15	TRBJ2-5	TRBV6-5	.	TRBD2	TGTGCCAGCTACTCCGGGACTAGCAAAGTGGAGACCCAGTACTTC	CASYSGTSKVETQYF
15	TRBJ1-5	TRBV16	once	.	TGTGCCAGCAGCCGAAAGGAATCTAGCAATCAGCCCCAGCATTTT	CASSRKESSNQPQHF
11	TRBJ2-3	TRBV2	.	.	TGTGCCAGCAGTGAAGCGGTGTCGCAGTATTTT	CASSEAVSQYF